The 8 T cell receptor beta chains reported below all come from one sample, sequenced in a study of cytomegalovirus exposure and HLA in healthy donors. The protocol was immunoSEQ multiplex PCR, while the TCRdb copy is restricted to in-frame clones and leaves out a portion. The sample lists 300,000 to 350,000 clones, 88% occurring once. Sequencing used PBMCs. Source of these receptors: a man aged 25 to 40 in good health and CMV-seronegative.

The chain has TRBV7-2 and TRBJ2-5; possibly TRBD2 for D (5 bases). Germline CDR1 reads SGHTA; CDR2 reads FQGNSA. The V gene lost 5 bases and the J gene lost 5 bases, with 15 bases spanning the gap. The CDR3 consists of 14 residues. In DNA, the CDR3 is TGTGCCAGCAGCGCCACGGGGAGCTGGGAGACCCAGTACTTC. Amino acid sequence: CASSATGSWETQYF.

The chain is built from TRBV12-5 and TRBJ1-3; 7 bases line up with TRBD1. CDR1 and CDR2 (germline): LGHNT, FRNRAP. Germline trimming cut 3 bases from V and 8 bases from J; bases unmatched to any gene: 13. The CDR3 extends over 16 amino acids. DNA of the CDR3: TGTGCTAGTGGTTTTCGATTCCCGGGACAGAGAGACACCATATATTTT. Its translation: CASGFRFPGQRDTIYF.

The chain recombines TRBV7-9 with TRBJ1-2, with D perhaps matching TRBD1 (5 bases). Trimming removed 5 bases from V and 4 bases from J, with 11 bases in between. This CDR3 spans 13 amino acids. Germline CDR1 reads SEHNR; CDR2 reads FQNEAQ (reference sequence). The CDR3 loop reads CASSPGFVYGYTF. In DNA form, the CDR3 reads TGTGCCAGCAGCCCAGGGTTCGTCTATGGCTACACCTTC.

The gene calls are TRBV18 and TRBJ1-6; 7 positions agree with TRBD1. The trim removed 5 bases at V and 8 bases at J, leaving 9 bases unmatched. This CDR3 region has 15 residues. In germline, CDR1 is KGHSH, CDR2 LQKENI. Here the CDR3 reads CASSGTGVGYSPLHF. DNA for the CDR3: TGTGCCAGCTCAGGTACAGGGGTTGGGTATTCACCCCTCCACTTT.

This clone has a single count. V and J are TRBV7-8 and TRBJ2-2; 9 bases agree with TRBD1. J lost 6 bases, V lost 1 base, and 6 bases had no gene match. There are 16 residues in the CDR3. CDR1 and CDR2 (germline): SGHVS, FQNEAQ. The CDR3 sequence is CASSLGDGTGSGELFF. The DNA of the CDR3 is TGTGCCAGCAGCTTAGGGGACGGGACAGGGTCCGGGGAGCTGTTTTTT.

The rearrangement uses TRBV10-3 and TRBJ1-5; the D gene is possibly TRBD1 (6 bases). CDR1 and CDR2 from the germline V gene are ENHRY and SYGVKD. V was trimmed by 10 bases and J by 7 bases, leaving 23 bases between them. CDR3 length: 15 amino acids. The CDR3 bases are TGTGCCACCCCAGGTTGCCGGGACATCAAGCAGCCCCAGCATTTT. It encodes CATPGCRDIKQPQHF.

CDR3: CASFFLLAGGRSDTQYF. Written as DNA, the CDR3 is TGTGCCAGCTTCTTCCTACTAGCGGGGGGGCGGTCAGATACGCAGTATTTT. This chain uses TRBV5-4 with TRBJ2-3; 13 bases match TRBD2. Trimming took 7 bases from V and 4 from J; bases not matched to a gene: 12. CDR3 size: 17 residues. The germline V gene encodes CDR1 SGHNT and CDR2 YYREEE (reference sequence).

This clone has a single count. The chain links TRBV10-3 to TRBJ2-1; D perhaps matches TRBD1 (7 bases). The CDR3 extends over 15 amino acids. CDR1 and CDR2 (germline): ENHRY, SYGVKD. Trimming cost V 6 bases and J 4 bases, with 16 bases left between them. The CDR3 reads CAISAGQTLYNEQFF. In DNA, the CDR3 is TGTGCCATCAGCGCGGGACAGACTCTATACAATGAGCAGTTCTTC.